A selection of T cell receptor beta chains follows, all from one sample in a study of HIV-infected patients and healthy controls. Via MiXCR, TCRdb re-called the 5' RACE reads, giving one row per CDR3 protein. The sample records about 18,000 distinct CDR3 sequences, 10% being singletons. The specimen was blood. The receptors were sampled from an adult in good health. Both conserved end residues are part of each CDR3. D genes are given only for firm matches. Not all rows give a size; the values are once, few, many and, for expanded clones, a class.

v_call	d_call	clone_size	j_call	cdr3_aa	cdr3_nt
TRBV7-2	NA	many	TRBJ2-6	CASSLAGLPGANVLTF	TGTGCCAGCAGCTTAGCAGGGCTTCCTGGGGCCAACGTCCTGACTTTC
TRBV6-2/TRBV6-3	NA	few	TRBJ2-4	CASSYPSPWRNIQYF	TGTGCCAGCAGTTACCCCTCCCCGTGGAGAAACATTCAGTACTTC
TRBV6-5	NA	medium-sized	TRBJ1-1	CASSYSITNTEAFF	TGTGCCAGCAGTTACTCGATCACAAACACTGAAGCTTTCTTT
TRBV5-4	TRBD2	many	TRBJ2-3	CASADGRSDTQYF	TGTGCCAGCGCTGACGGGAGGTCAGATACGCAGTATTTT
TRBV28	TRBD1	many	TRBJ2-7	CASSLGTGFYEQYF	TGTGCCAGCAGTTTGGGGACAGGCTTCTACGAGCAGTACTTC
TRBV12-3/TRBV12-4	TRBD2	NA	TRBJ2-1	CASSLARTSGTYNEQFF	TGTGCCAGCAGTTTAGCGCGGACTAGCGGGACCTACAATGAGCAGTTCTTC
TRBV6-2/TRBV6-3	NA	many	TRBJ2-1	CASSYLGRGAGVNEQFF	TGTGCCAGCAGTTACTTAGGCCGAGGGGCCGGGGTCAATGAGCAGTTCTTC
TRBV6-5	NA	many	TRBJ2-5	CASSYRGLSSETQYF	TGTGCCAGCAGTTACCGGGGACTTAGTTCGGAGACCCAGTACTTC
TRBV10-3	NA	NA	TRBJ1-1	CAISDGTANTEAFF	TGTGCCATCAGTGACGGGACGGCGAACACTGAAGCTTTCTTT
TRBV10-1	NA	many	TRBJ1-1	CASSGRRAFMNTEAFF	TGCGCCAGCAGTGGTAGAAGGGCATTTATGAACACTGAAGCTTTCTTT
TRBV7-6	TRBD2	many	TRBJ2-1	CASSLVASGTQPYNEQFF	TGTGCCAGCAGCTTAGTAGCAAGCGGGACCCAACCATACAATGAGCAGTTCTTC
TRBV14	TRBD1	many	TRBJ2-3	CASSQGTGGTINTQYF	TGTGCCAGCAGCCAAGGAACAGGGGGCACAATTAATACGCAGTATTTT
TRBV5-1	NA	many	TRBJ1-5	CASSLKGDQPQHF	TGCGCCAGCAGCTTGAAGGGGGACCAGCCCCAGCATTTT
TRBV7-2	NA	NA	TRBJ2-3	CASSRSDAPSTDTQYF	TGTGCCAGCAGCCGTAGCGACGCTCCCAGCACAGATACGCAGTATTTT
TRBV2	NA	medium-sized	TRBJ2-3	CANRGSSTDTQYF	TGTGCCAACCGGGGCTCTAGCACAGATACGCAGTATTTT
TRBV5-1	TRBD1	medium-sized	TRBJ2-1	CASSAPGQGVNEQFF	TGCGCCAGCAGCGCGCCGGGACAGGGGGTTAATGAGCAGTTCTTC
TRBV7-9	TRBD1	medium-sized	TRBJ2-3	CASTFPGQSTDTQYF	TGTGCCAGCACCTTTCCGGGACAGTCGACAGATACGCAGTATTTT
TRBV4-3	TRBD2	NA	TRBJ2-3	CASSQGRLAADTQYF	TGCGCCAGCAGCCAAGGACGACTAGCTGCAGATACGCAGTATTTT
TRBV28	TRBD2	many	TRBJ2-3	CASRGGGEDTQYF	TGTGCCAGCAGGGGGGGGGGGGAAGATACGCAGTATTTT
TRBV19	TRBD1	many	TRBJ2-7	CASSAGQGYEQYF	TGTGCCAGTAGTGCGGGACAGGGCTACGAGCAGTACTTC
TRBV7-2	NA	NA	TRBJ1-6	CASSLVDYNSPLHF	TGTGCCAGCAGCTTAGTAGACTATAATTCACCCCTCCACTTT
TRBV5-1	NA	many	TRBJ2-7	CASSLGTDAYEQYF	TGCGCCAGCAGCTTGGGGACTGATGCCTACGAGCAGTACTTC
TRBV7-2	NA	few	TRBJ2-3	CASSRGTISTDTQYF	TGTGCCAGCAGCCGAGGGACAATTAGCACAGATACGCAGTATTTT
TRBV5-1	TRBD1	many	TRBJ2-7	CASSLGVGDRGTSYEQYF	TGCGCCAGCAGCTTAGGGGTGGGCGACAGGGGTACCTCCTACGAGCAGTACTTC
TRBV28	NA	medium-sized	TRBJ2-7	CASRRPRSRWQYF	TGTGCCAGCAGACGCCCGCGGAGTCGGTGGCAGTACTTC
TRBV3-1	NA	many	TRBJ2-3	CASSHYRGTTSTDTQYF	TGTGCCAGCAGCCACTACAGAGGGACAACTAGCACAGATACGCAGTATTTT
TRBV19	NA	NA	TRBJ2-7	CASSPAMSTYEQYF	TGTGCCAGTAGCCCAGCAATGTCTACCTACGAGCAGTACTTC
TRBV6-5	NA	medium-sized	TRBJ1-1	CASRGTDLNTEAFF	TGTGCCAGCAGGGGGACGGACTTGAACACTGAAGCTTTCTTT
TRBV6-5	TRBD1	many	TRBJ2-1	CASSYRRTGAGNEQFF	TGTGCCAGCAGTTACAGACGGACAGGGGCCGGCAATGAGCAGTTCTTC
TRBV29-1	TRBD2	many	TRBJ2-1	CSVGGGRVAGGLSSYNEQFF	TGCAGCGTTGGGGGGGGGAGAGTAGCGGGAGGGTTAAGCTCCTACAATGAGCAGTTCTTC
TRBV4-1	NA	many	TRBJ2-5	CASSQDLPRGIQETQYF	TGCGCCAGCAGCCAAGATCTTCCGAGAGGGATCCAAGAGACCCAGTACTTC
TRBV2	TRBD1	many	TRBJ2-1	CASRGQGAYNEQFF	TGTGCCAGCAGGGGACAGGGGGCCTACAATGAGCAGTTCTTC
TRBV19	TRBD2	NA	TRBJ2-5	CASSSSSGRAFETQYF	TGTGCCAGTAGTTCATCTAGCGGGAGGGCCTTTGAGACCCAGTACTTC
TRBV20-1	NA	many	TRBJ1-6	CSAGDRMGSPLHF	TGCAGTGCTGGGGACCGCATGGGTTCACCCCTCCACTTT
TRBV7-2	TRBD2	many	TRBJ2-7	CASSLEGIAGRYEQYF	TGTGCCAGCAGCTTAGAAGGGATAGCGGGGCGGTACGAGCAGTACTTC
TRBV9	NA	NA	TRBJ2-5	CASSAGRYGETQYF	TGTGCCAGCAGCGCGGGACGGTACGGAGAGACCCAGTACTTC
TRBV29-1	TRBD2	medium-sized	TRBJ2-1	CSVGMLAGFEQFF	TGCAGCGTTGGTATGCTAGCGGGATTTGAGCAGTTCTTC
TRBV29-1	NA	many	TRBJ2-4	CSVEQGNTIQYF	TGCAGCGTTGAACAGGGGAATACCATTCAGTACTTC
TRBV4-2	TRBD2	medium-sized	TRBJ2-5	CASSQDPSGRPWETQYF	TGTGCCAGCAGCCAAGATCCTAGCGGGAGGCCGTGGGAGACCCAGTACTTC
TRBV5-6	NA	NA	TRBJ1-6	CASSLNRGGYNSPLHF	TGTGCCAGCAGCCTCAACCGGGGCGGCTATAATTCACCCCTCCACTTT
TRBV20-1	NA	many	TRBJ2-3	CSARPFKGGTDTQYF	TGCAGTGCTCGACCTTTTAAGGGCGGCACAGATACGCAGTATTTT
TRBV27	TRBD2	once	TRBJ2-2	CASGLSGRGAGELFF	TGTGCCAGCGGACTCAGCGGGAGAGGGGCCGGGGAGCTGTTTTTT
TRBV27	NA	many	TRBJ2-2	CATGIEVPGELFF	TGTGCCACCGGTATAGAGGTACCCGGGGAGCTGTTTTTT
TRBV27	NA	medium-sized	TRBJ2-7	CASSFRPQYEQYF	TGTGCCAGTTCTTTCCGTCCCCAGTACGAGCAGTACTTC
TRBV29-1	NA	many	TRBJ1-5	CSVEDQRQGINQPQHF	TGCAGCGTTGAAGATCAGAGGCAGGGAATCAATCAGCCCCAGCATTTT
TRBV27	TRBD1	medium-sized	TRBJ2-5	CASSLDRGRLETQYF	TGTGCCAGCAGTTTAGACAGGGGGCGATTGGAGACCCAGTACTTC
TRBV10-3	TRBD2	many	TRBJ2-1	CAIGGAGDEQFF	TGTGCCATCGGAGGGGCGGGAGACGAGCAGTTCTTC
TRBV5-6	NA	NA	TRBJ2-3	CASTSAEGWTDTQYF	TGTGCCAGCACCTCGGCGGAAGGGTGGACAGATACGCAGTATTTT
TRBV6-5	NA	many	TRBJ2-1	CASGYRSGAVDEQFF	TGTGCCAGCGGATACAGGTCGGGGGCTGTCGATGAGCAGTTCTTC
TRBV5-1	TRBD1	few	TRBJ1-1	CASSLEGQGNTEAFF	TGCGCCAGCAGCTTGGAAGGACAGGGGAATACTGAAGCTTTCTTT
TRBV28	NA	medium-sized	TRBJ2-3	CASSLPSGTDTQYF	TGTGCCAGCAGTTTACCTAGCGGCACAGATACGCAGTATTTT
TRBV5-6	TRBD1	many	TRBJ2-5	CASSLADRGVWETQYF	TGTGCCAGCAGCTTGGCCGACAGGGGCGTCTGGGAGACCCAGTACTTC
TRBV5-1	NA	many	TRBJ1-1	CASSKGLTEGGTEAFF	TGCGCCAGCAGCAAAGGACTCACCGAAGGAGGGACTGAAGCTTTCTTT
TRBV19	TRBD1	many	TRBJ2-5	CASTASGTEQETQYF	TGTGCCAGTACCGCCTCCGGGACAGAGCAAGAGACCCAGTACTTC
TRBV19	NA	many	TRBJ2-1	CASSGLSEVQFF	TGTGCCAGTAGCGGACTTTCCGAGGTGCAGTTCTTC